These T cell receptor beta chains were read from a single sample in a study of T cell responses to AZD1222 COVID-19 vaccine. Clones were sequenced by immunoSEQ multiplex PCR, and TCRdb holds only the in-frame ones, with some missing. The data contain about 110,000 clones, roughly 89% of them singletons. The source material was peripheral blood, sampled 28 days after the second AZD1222 dose. Receptors were obtained from an adult who received the AZD1222 COVID-19 vaccine. The CDR3 runs from the conserved cysteine through the conserved F or W. The order of the fields is clone size, D gene, V gene, J gene, CDR3 protein, CDR3 DNA. The D gene is left open where the match is weak. Rows may omit the clone size; those that give it use once, few, many or a size class.

abundance: -; d_gene: -; v_gene: TRBV7-2; j_gene: TRBJ1-2; CDR3aa: CASSLEYGYTF; CDR3nt: TGTGCCAGCAGCTTAGAGTACGGCTACACCTTC
abundance: -; d_gene: -; v_gene: TRBV7-3; j_gene: TRBJ2-5; CDR3aa: CASSLMAGVQETQYF; CDR3nt: TGTGCCAGCAGCTTAATGGCAGGGGTCCAAGAGACCCAGTACTTC
abundance: -; d_gene: TRBD2; v_gene: TRBV7-9; j_gene: TRBJ2-2; CDR3aa: CASSQTLAGGPWVTGELFF; CDR3nt: TGTGCCAGCAGCCAAACACTAGCGGGAGGGCCCTGGGTCACCGGGGAGCTGTTTTTT
abundance: -; d_gene: -; v_gene: TRBV2; j_gene: TRBJ1-2; CDR3aa: CASSDKGGYTF; CDR3nt: TGTGCCAGCAGTGACAAGGGTGGCTACACCTTC
abundance: -; d_gene: -; v_gene: TRBV10-3; j_gene: TRBJ1-5; CDR3aa: CAISEVPGTGNQPQHF; CDR3nt: TGTGCCATCAGTGAAGTACCTGGAACAGGCAATCAACCCCAGCATTTT
abundance: -; d_gene: -; v_gene: TRBV10-2; j_gene: TRBJ2-7; CDR3aa: CASKYGAGSYEQYF; CDR3nt: TGCGCCAGCAAGTATGGAGCGGGCTCCTACGAGCAGTACTTC
abundance: -; d_gene: TRBD2; v_gene: TRBV29-1; j_gene: TRBJ2-1; CDR3aa: CSVDGFSGRKSYNEQFF; CDR3nt: TGCAGCGTTGACGGGTTTAGCGGGAGAAAGTCCTACAATGAGCAGTTCTTC
abundance: -; d_gene: -; v_gene: TRBV7-2; j_gene: TRBJ2-7; CDR3aa: CASSNPLAREQYF; CDR3nt: TGTGCCAGCAGCAACCCTCTGGCTCGCGAGCAGTACTTC
abundance: -; d_gene: -; v_gene: TRBV7-2; j_gene: TRBJ2-2; CDR3aa: CASRKTGTANTGELFF; CDR3nt: TGTGCCAGCCGTAAGACAGGGACTGCGAACACCGGGGAGCTGTTTTTT
abundance: -; d_gene: -; v_gene: TRBV7-6; j_gene: TRBJ2-3; CDR3aa: CASTSDMGLQGDTQYF; CDR3nt: TGTGCCAGCACCTCGGATATGGGACTCCAAGGGGATACGCAGTATTTT
abundance: -; d_gene: -; v_gene: TRBV18; j_gene: TRBJ2-1; CDR3aa: CASSPPKGGTYNEQFF; CDR3nt: TGTGCCAGCTCACCACCTAAGGGGGGGACTTACAATGAGCAGTTCTTC
abundance: few; d_gene: -; v_gene: TRBV6-5; j_gene: TRBJ2-7; CDR3aa: CASTYPYEQYF; CDR3nt: TGTGCCAGCACCTACCCCTACGAGCAGTACTTC
abundance: -; d_gene: -; v_gene: TRBV7-6; j_gene: TRBJ1-1; CDR3aa: CASSLAGGAEAFF; CDR3nt: TGTGCCAGCAGCTTAGCAGGGGGGGCTGAAGCTTTCTTT
abundance: -; d_gene: TRBD1; v_gene: TRBV28; j_gene: TRBJ2-7; CDR3aa: CASTGTGLSYEQYF; CDR3nt: TGTGCCAGCACCGGGACAGGACTATCCTACGAGCAGTACTTC
abundance: -; d_gene: -; v_gene: TRBV6-5; j_gene: TRBJ1-2; CDR3aa: CASFWGNSYYGYTF; CDR3nt: TGTGCCAGCTTTTGGGGAAACAGCTATTATGGCTACACCTTC
abundance: -; d_gene: TRBD1; v_gene: TRBV27; j_gene: TRBJ1-1; CDR3aa: CASSLGQVNTEAFF; CDR3nt: TGTGCCAGCAGTTTAGGACAGGTGAACACTGAAGCTTTCTTT
abundance: -; d_gene: -; v_gene: TRBV18; j_gene: TRBJ1-1; CDR3aa: CASSTSDTNTEAFF; CDR3nt: TGTGCCAGCTCAACCTCGGACACAAACACTGAAGCTTTCTTT
abundance: -; d_gene: TRBD2; v_gene: TRBV6-6; j_gene: TRBJ2-1; CDR3aa: CASFPSGRGYNEQFF; CDR3nt: TGTGCCAGTTTCCCATCCGGGAGGGGGTACAATGAGCAGTTCTTC
abundance: -; d_gene: -; v_gene: TRBV10-3; j_gene: TRBJ2-1; CDR3aa: CAISDRGKGGSYNEQFF; CDR3nt: TGTGCCATCAGTGATCGGGGTAAAGGGGGCTCCTACAATGAGCAGTTCTTC
abundance: -; d_gene: TRBD1; v_gene: TRBV28; j_gene: TRBJ2-5; CDR3aa: CASSLRMRPGGLKETQYF; CDR3nt: TGTGCCAGCAGTTTAAGGATGCGGCCAGGGGGTCTAAAAGAGACCCAGTACTTC
abundance: once; d_gene: TRBD1; v_gene: TRBV27; j_gene: TRBJ2-5; CDR3aa: CASSRGTDQETQYF; CDR3nt: TGTGCCAGCAGTCGTGGGACAGACCAAGAGACCCAGTACTTC
abundance: -; d_gene: TRBD1; v_gene: TRBV19; j_gene: TRBJ2-7; CDR3aa: CASRKSGQSSYEQYF; CDR3nt: TGTGCCAGTCGTAAGTCGGGACAGAGCTCCTACGAGCAGTACTTC
abundance: -; d_gene: TRBD1; v_gene: TRBV7-9; j_gene: TRBJ2-7; CDR3aa: CASSLAPWDRGLYEQYF; CDR3nt: TGTGCCAGCAGCTTAGCCCCTTGGGACAGGGGACTCTACGAGCAGTACTTC
abundance: -; d_gene: -; v_gene: TRBV4-2; j_gene: TRBJ2-5; CDR3aa: CASTGGGQETQYF; CDR3nt: TGTGCCAGCACAGGAGGGGGACAAGAGACCCAGTACTTC
abundance: -; d_gene: -; v_gene: TRBV7-2; j_gene: TRBJ2-1; CDR3aa: CASSLGAPTYNEQFF; CDR3nt: TGTGCCAGCAGCTTGGGGGCACCCACCTACAATGAGCAGTTCTTC
abundance: -; d_gene: -; v_gene: TRBV11-2; j_gene: TRBJ2-2; CDR3aa: CASSLYAGELFF; CDR3nt: TGTGCCAGCAGCTTATACGCCGGGGAGCTGTTTTTT
abundance: -; d_gene: TRBD2; v_gene: TRBV19; j_gene: TRBJ2-1; CDR3aa: CASSILTSGRAGEQFF; CDR3nt: TGTGCCAGTAGTATCCTGACTAGCGGGAGGGCCGGTGAGCAGTTCTTC
abundance: -; d_gene: -; v_gene: TRBV12-5; j_gene: TRBJ2-2; CDR3aa: CASGFGATNTGELFF; CDR3nt: TGTGCTAGTGGTTTTGGGGCTACGAACACCGGGGAGCTGTTTTTT
abundance: -; d_gene: TRBD2; v_gene: TRBV25-1; j_gene: TRBJ2-5; CDR3aa: CASSRLAGGSETQYF; CDR3nt: TGTGCCAGCAGTAGACTAGCGGGAGGGTCAGAGACCCAGTACTTC
abundance: -; d_gene: -; v_gene: TRBV21-1; j_gene: TRBJ2-5; CDR3aa: CASSSPGGQETQYF; CDR3nt: TGTGCCAGCAGCTCCCCGGGAGGGCAAGAGACCCAGTACTTC
abundance: few; d_gene: -; v_gene: TRBV28; j_gene: TRBJ1-2; CDR3aa: CASSLTGRDYGYTF; CDR3nt: TGTGCCAGCAGTTTAACGGGCAGGGATTATGGCTACACCTTC
abundance: -; d_gene: TRBD1; v_gene: TRBV7-2; j_gene: TRBJ1-5; CDR3aa: CASSYRTGSSNQPQHF; CDR3nt: TGTGCCAGCAGCTATCGGACAGGGAGTAGCAATCAGCCCCAGCATTTT
abundance: -; d_gene: -; v_gene: TRBV28; j_gene: TRBJ2-6; CDR3aa: CASLMGGAVTGANVLTF; CDR3nt: TGTGCCAGCCTGATGGGGGGGGCCGTGACTGGGGCCAACGTCCTGACTTTC
abundance: -; d_gene: -; v_gene: TRBV5-4; j_gene: TRBJ2-5; CDR3aa: CASSWGDSRGETQYF; CDR3nt: TGTGCCAGCAGCTGGGGGGACTCTCGAGGAGAGACCCAGTACTTC
abundance: -; d_gene: -; v_gene: TRBV7-2; j_gene: TRBJ1-1; CDR3aa: CASSLVRFTEAFF; CDR3nt: TGTGCCAGCAGCTTAGTCCGGTTCACTGAAGCTTTCTTT
abundance: -; d_gene: -; v_gene: TRBV28; j_gene: TRBJ2-2; CDR3aa: CASSTSGFRNTGELFF; CDR3nt: TGTGCCAGCAGTACCTCAGGGTTTAGAAACACCGGGGAGCTGTTTTTT
abundance: -; d_gene: -; v_gene: TRBV9; j_gene: TRBJ2-5; CDR3aa: CASSSAGGTYQETQYF; CDR3nt: TGTGCCAGCAGCTCCGCGGGCGGGACGTACCAAGAGACCCAGTACTTC
abundance: -; d_gene: -; v_gene: TRBV6-2/TRBV6-3; j_gene: TRBJ2-3; CDR3aa: CASSGNTDTQYF; CDR3nt: TGTGCCAGCAGTGGAAACACAGATACGCAGTATTTT
abundance: -; d_gene: -; v_gene: TRBV5-1; j_gene: TRBJ1-2; CDR3aa: CASRLAAGNNYGYTF; CDR3nt: TGCGCCAGCAGGCTGGCCGCCGGAAATAACTATGGCTACACCTTC
abundance: -; d_gene: -; v_gene: TRBV13; j_gene: TRBJ2-7; CDR3aa: CASSLSPAYEQYF; CDR3nt: TGTGCCAGCAGCTTATCCCCAGCTTACGAGCAGTACTTC
abundance: -; d_gene: -; v_gene: TRBV29-1; j_gene: TRBJ1-3; CDR3aa: CSVGSGIGNTIYF; CDR3nt: TGCAGCGTTGGTTCAGGGATCGGAAACACCATATATTTT
abundance: once; d_gene: -; v_gene: TRBV7-2; j_gene: TRBJ1-2; CDR3aa: CASSFGVESNYGYTF; CDR3nt: TGTGCCAGCAGCTTCGGAGTTGAATCTAACTATGGCTACACCTTC
abundance: -; d_gene: -; v_gene: TRBV5-1; j_gene: TRBJ1-4; CDR3aa: CASSLDGGDEKLFF; CDR3nt: TGCGCCAGCAGCTTGGACGGGGGCGATGAAAAACTGTTTTTT
abundance: -; d_gene: TRBD2; v_gene: TRBV5-3; j_gene: TRBJ2-2; CDR3aa: CARRPRASGSNTGELFF; CDR3nt: TGTGCCAGAAGACCCCGCGCTAGCGGATCGAACACCGGGGAGCTGTTTTTT
abundance: -; d_gene: TRBD2; v_gene: TRBV7-6; j_gene: TRBJ2-1; CDR3aa: CASSTPGGSRNEQFF; CDR3nt: TGTGCCAGCAGCACCCCGGGAGGGTCTAGGAATGAGCAGTTCTTC
abundance: -; d_gene: -; v_gene: TRBV7-9; j_gene: TRBJ1-4; CDR3aa: CASSLGPRRELRF; CDR3nt: TGTGCCAGCAGCTTAGGCCCCAGAAGGGAACTCCGTTTT